This TCR beta chain was obtained from a study of PD-1 blockade in classical Hodgkin lymphoma. The study, taken as a whole, reports: Relative to healthy donors, newly diagnosed patients reportedly had lower baseline TCR diversity, which was reported as lower still in relapsed/refractory patients.

Germline V CDR1 and CDR2: MDHEN, SYDVKM. The length of the CDR3 is 12 residues. Trimming took off 5 bases at V and 6 bases at J, with 7 bases between the two ends. This sample's time point: newly diagnosed, previously untreated cHL patient sample. Untreated, newly diagnosed classical Hodgkin lymphoma PBMCs were comparators. Libraries were prepared by immunoSEQ multiplex PCR; TCRdb keeps only in-frame clonotypes and omits some of them. Here the sample spans 70,000 or so clones, 93% being singletons. Regarding this clone: The antigen is unknown.

The TCR was taken from a human donor with classical Hodgkin lymphoma. Sequences were obtained from peripheral blood mononuclear cells (PBMCs). V is TRBV28 and J is TRBJ2-2; no clear D. Here the CDR3 DNA reads TGTGCCAGCAGTCCCGCCCCCGGGGAGCTGTTTTTT. Translating gives CASSPAPGELFF.